One and the same sample provided the 8 T cell receptor beta chains below, sequenced in a study of persistence of HIV-infected CD4 T cells. Cells were stimulated with overlapping HIV-1 Gag 15-mer peptides. Sorted nonresponding memory CD4+ T cells were CD40L-negative, CD69-negative, CD45RO-high. Antigens for these TCRs are unknown. The libraries were made with immunoSEQ version 4 in survey mode. The table came from immunoSEQ multiplex PCR; TCRdb's copy has only in-frame clones and leaves some out. Among 35,000 to 45,000 clones, 85% were seen once, and the ten largest hold 5% to 5.5%. The sample consisted of cultured CD4+ T cells from PBMCs, taken from a patient who received antiretroviral therapy. These receptors were taken from an adult with HIV. The donor label of this sample is uncertain.

The genes are TRBV6-5 and TRBJ1-2, with a tentative D call TRBD1 (6 bases). Germline-derived CDR1 and CDR2 are MNHEY and SVGAGI. V lost 8 bases and J lost 9, with 16 bases in between. The CDR3 has 12 residues. This CDR3 is CASGDRDKSYTF. DNA of the CDR3: TGTGCCAGCGGGGACCGGGACAAAAGCTACACCTTC.

This sequence joins TRBV21-1 and TRBJ2-1; TRBD1, the table's D call, was not compared with the DNA. TRBV21-1 is a listed pseudogene. The CDR3 sequence is 15 residues long. This CDR3 reads CASSKFSRKYNEQFF. The CDR3 DNA reads as TGTGCCAGCAGCAAATTTTCCAGAAAGTACAATGAGCAGTTCTTC.

As for this clone: Additional DNA sequences in this sample encode the identical CDR3. The chain couples TRBV28 to TRBJ1-2, with 8 bases matching TRBD1. CDR3 size: 13 residues. Germline V gene data show CDR1 as MDHEN and CDR2 as SYDVKM. V gave up 0 bases and J gave up 8 bases; unmatched junction bases: 2. The CDR3 DNA follows: TGTGCCAGCAGTTTATGGACAGGGGAAGGCTACACCTTC. Its protein product is CASSLWTGEGYTF.

The chain couples TRBV2 to TRBJ2-1; 8 bases line up with TRBD1. CDR1 is SNHLY, CDR2 FYNNEI, per germline. V shed 6 bases and J 3 bases; nucleotides not matched to a gene: 4. The CDR3 has 14 residues. The chain's CDR3 is CASSATGGYNEQFF. CDR3 coding DNA: TGTGCCAGCAGCGCTACAGGGGGCTACAATGAGCAGTTCTTC.

This chain joins TRBV6-1 and TRBJ2-5; D remains ambiguous. Looked up from germline, CDR1 is MNHNS and CDR2 is SASEGT. The CDR3 is 12 residues long. V lost 6 bases and J lost 5, with 10 bases in between. CDR3 protein: CASSPGWETQYF. The CDR3 DNA sequence: TGTGCCAGCAGCCCCGGCTGGGAGACCCAGTACTTC.

This clone was detected a few times. The chain employs TRBV19 and TRBJ1-2; tentatively, D is TRBD1 (6 bases). The length of the CDR3 is 17 residues. V lost 5 bases and J lost 8, with 27 bases in between. Looked up from germline, CDR1 is LNHDA and CDR2 is SQIVND (reference sequence). DNA of the CDR3: TGTGCCAGTAGTCGTGGACGGGACAAGGACCTTATCGGGGGCTACACCTTC. It encodes CASSRGRDKDLIGGYTF. Filled out from reference TRBV19 and TRBJ1-2, the complete variable domain reads DGGITQSPKYLFRKEGQNVTLSCEQNLNHDAMYWYRQDPGQGLRLIYYSQIVNDFQKGDIAEGYSVSREKKESFPLTVTSAQKNPTAFYLCASSRGRDKDLIGGYTFGSGTRLTVV.

The chain employs TRBV28 and TRBJ1-4; maybe TRBD1 (5 bases). V lost 6 bases and J 5 bases, leaving 16 bases between the germline ends. This CDR3 has 15 amino acids. The V gene's germline CDR1 is MDHEN and CDR2 SYDVKM. CDR3 sequence (DNA): TGTGCCAGCAGCTTTCAAGGGGTAGTCAATGAAAAACTGTTTTTT. Translating gives CASSFQGVVNEKLFF.

The J gene is TRBJ1-6, the V gene TRBV27; D is possibly TRBD1 (6 bases). There are 15 residues in the CDR3. Germline V lookup: CDR1 MNHEY, CDR2 SMNVEV (reference sequence). The ends were cut back, 0 bases at V and 9 bases at J, with 12 bases in the middle. CDR3 protein: CASSLSGGVGSPLHF. CDR3 in DNA: TGTGCCAGCAGTTTATCCGGGGGCGTTGGTTCACCCCTCCACTTT.